What follows describes a single TCR beta chain. Its target antigen remains unknown. The record has no base qualities; no much larger clone is one base away. The CDR3 regions of human TCRbeta chains were subjected to immunosequencing. The published analysis was carried out like this. Repertoire TCRs were matched against a reference library of SARS-CoV-2-specific TCRs generated with the MIRA antigen-specificity platform. Breadth meant the fraction of unique TCRs that were SARS-CoV-2-associated, whereas depth meant the fraction of total T cells that were SARS-CoV-2-associated. Using the MIRA data, each spike-specific TCR was assigned both to the spike region to which the TCR was reactive and to a CD4 or CD8 class. Log10-transformed breadth and depth values were compared by one-way ANOVA with Sidak's multiple comparisons tests. TCRdb retrieved this table from immuneACCESS and kept in-frame rearrangements only. Not all clones are present; in checked studies, unresolved V genes account for under half, and no reason is known for the remainder. D and trimming come from the DNA, and the V and J calls and clone size come from that table. Here the sample has fewer than 55,000 clones; less than 95% occur a single time. The top ten clonotypes cover over 35% of the sample.

The source of the sample is a study of T cell responses to AZD1222 COVID-19 vaccine (dated by TCRdb to the early 2020s). Looking at the study overall: A total of more than 230 trial participants underwent TCR sequencing, of whom roughly 210 had received two doses of AZD1222 and 26 had received two doses of the MenACWY control vaccine. Trial participants were enrolled into age subgroups of 18-55, 56-69 and 70-plus years, which contained around 150, 29 and 61 TCR-sequenced participants, respectively.

This sample's time point label indicates: about 28 days (+/-7) after the second vaccine dose. Because spike-specific TCR depth and breadth did not differ between the two schedules, AZD1222 recipients who got a second dose at roughly 4 weeks were pooled with those who got a second dose at roughly 12 weeks. Vaccinee samples were obtained from the UK trials COV001 and COV002, which included a single-blind randomized controlled phase 2/3 trial of AZD1222 (ChAdOx1 nCoV-19) in healthy adults. For TCRbeta chain sequencing, PBMC samples from trial participants were taken at day 0 and at day 28 after the second dose. The CDR3, cysteine through phenylalanine, is 16 amino acids long. Only the CDR3 DNA is retained, 48 bases long and in frame from the first base. In the germline V gene, CDR1 corresponds to LGHNA and CDR2 to YNFKEQ. Trimming takes 1 base off V and 2 bases off J; junction bases not matched to a gene: 5.

Results and caveats for the whole study, not just this receptor: The 56-69-year group was small, and its depth increase did not reach significance, likely because of low power. Reportedly, close to half of the unique spike-specific TCRs recognized epitopes lying outside the regions that are mutated in the B.1.351 and B.1.1.7 variants. Participants were mostly white British and included more females than males, and it was suggested by the authors that clonal diversity may have been underestimated. Only five to seven AZD1222 recipients were SARS-CoV-2 seropositive at baseline, limiting conclusions about previously exposed vaccinees. No day 14 peak-response samples were available, so repertoires were characterized only after the peak T cell response. CD4 TCRs associated with the vaccine covered the entire spike protein, and the dominant responses were in regions 160-218 and 743-854. A significant rise in spike-specific TCR breadth and depth was observed after two AZD1222 doses relative to day 0 and relative to MenACWY recipients.

This clonotype was sampled from an adult who received the AZD1222 COVID-19 vaccine. Here the chain combines TRBV4-2 and TRBJ2-1; a stretch of 7 junction bases matches TRBD2. The specimen comprised peripheral blood, sampled 28 days after the second AZD1222 dose. At the DNA level, the sequence is TGTGCCAGCAGCCAAGGGAACAGCGGGGCCTACAATGAGCAGTTCTTC. This codes for CASSQGNSGAYNEQFF.